This T cell receptor (beta chain) was retrieved from a study of CD8+ T cells in alopecia areata. cDNA reverse transcribed from extracted RNA served as the sequencing template. Only in-frame clones appear in the TCRdb table, and some are missing; sequencing was by immunoSEQ multiplex PCR. The sample carries over 120,000 clones, 45% to 60% recorded once. Study findings and constraints: Alopecia totalis/universalis scalp especially showed more expanded CD8+ clones than normal scalp. Sequences from scalp samples also cover resident alphabeta T cells of normal skin.

Treatment noted: oral pan-JAK inhibitor, 5-10 mg twice daily. Researchers took lesional scalp punch biopsies and peripheral blood from people who were alopecia areata patients. Trimming removed 5 bases at V and 4 bases at J, with 8 bases between. The CDR3 extends over 12 amino acids. Germline values: CDR1 GTSNPN, CDR2 SVGIG (reference sequence). As regards this clone: Antigen specificity is unknown.

This sequence joins TRBV30 and TRBJ2-2; tentatively, D is TRBD1 (6 bases). The sample was CD8+ T cells sorted from blood, taken at week 4, from a patient treated with tofacitinib. The receptor was isolated from a human donor with alopecia areata. Written as DNA, the CDR3 is TGTGCCTGGGACAGGTTCACCGGGGAGCTGTTTTTT. The encoded protein is CAWDRFTGELFF.